This T cell receptor beta chain appears in the sequencing data of a study of blood T cell repertoires in COVID-19. Overall study context: Samples of COVID-19 (acute and convalescent) were obtained from the United States, Italy and Spain. Sources were T cells, B-cell-depleted T cells, or PBMCs; the material itself was cDNA or gDNA.

This CDR3 is 16 amino acids long. CDR1 is SNHLY, CDR2 FYNNEI, per germline. The V segment lost 6 bases and the J segment 3 bases; nucleotides outside the gene matches: 6. In the original processing: Amplified reference gene primers provided the basis for estimating nucleated cell counts. Measured with immunoSEQ multiplex PCR; TCRdb has only the in-frame clones, and not every one. D and trimming come from the DNA, and the V and J calls and clone size come from that table. The profile shows roughly 200,000 clones, roughly 80% of them singletons. This clonotype originated in a woman between 65 and 79 years old with acute or convalescent COVID-19. The sample consisted of peripheral blood. This chain links TRBV2 with TRBJ1-4; the match to TRBD1 covers 11 bases. In DNA, the CDR3 is TGTGCCAGCAGCCGGGACAGGGGGTCGCCTAATGAAAAACTGTTTTTT. It is translated as CASSRDRGSPNEKLFF.